Below are 28 T cell receptor beta chains sequenced from a single sample in a study of cytomegalovirus exposure and HLA in healthy donors. The PCR contained 60 Vbeta and 13 Jbeta primers. Assay used: immunoSEQ multiplex PCR; TCRdb lists only in-frame clones, some missing. The sample shows 200,000 to 250,000 clones, 75% to 85% of them seen only once. Input material: PBMCs. These receptors originate from an older woman in good health and CMV-seropositive.

J is TRBJ2-1 and V is TRBV5-1; 14 bases are a match to TRBD2. From germline, CDR1 is SGHRS and CDR2 YFSETQ. The trim removed 3 bases at V and 9 bases at J, leaving 5 bases unmatched. The CDR3 covers 15 residues. CDR3 in amino acids: CASSSGLAGGGEQFF. The CDR3 bases are TGCGCCAGCAGCTCCGGACTAGCGGGAGGTGGTGAGCAGTTCTTC.

The chain is built from TRBV30 and TRBJ1-1, with a weak D call TRBD1 (5 bases). The germline V and J ends were trimmed by 5 bases and 1 base, with 11 bases remaining between them. Per germline, CDR1 GTSNPN and CDR2 SVGIG (reference sequence). The CDR3 length is 13 residues. CDR3 in amino acids: CAWSFQGNTEAFF. CDR3 nucleotides: TGTGCCTGGTCGTTCCAGGGGAACACTGAAGCTTTCTTT.

V is TRBV28 and J is TRBJ1-2; TRBD1 aligns across 12 bases. V trimming: 4 bases; J trimming: 6 bases; junction bases outside the gene matches: 6. The CDR3 has 15 residues. Germline V gene data show CDR1 as MDHEN and CDR2 as SYDVKM. CDR3 in amino acids: CASSSPGQGANGYTF. CDR3 DNA sequence: TGTGCCAGCAGTTCCCCGGGACAGGGGGCCAATGGCTACACCTTC.

This chain uses TRBV2 with TRBJ1-6; D gene uncertain. The V gene lost 7 bases and the J gene lost 9 bases, with 16 bases spanning the gap. Germline loops: CDR1 SNHLY, CDR2 FYNNEI. CDR3 length: 14 amino acids. As DNA, the CDR3 is TGTGCCAGCACCGTGGCAGGCTATGGTTCACCCCTCCACTTT. Translated, it gives CASTVAGYGSPLHF.

The genes are TRBV7-2 and TRBJ1-1; weak D call: TRBD1 (5 bases). V shed 3 bases and J shed 0 bases, with 11 bases lying between them. The length of the CDR3 is 15 residues. Per germline, CDR1 SGHTA and CDR2 FQGNSA. The CDR3 region is CASSLTVFMNTEAFF. The DNA of the CDR3 is TGTGCCAGCAGCTTGACAGTGTTCATGAACACTGAAGCTTTCTTT.

This clone was seen a handful of times. V usage is TRBV5-1 and J usage is TRBJ1-4, with 7 positions matching TRBD1. With 4 bases clipped from V and 7 bases from J, the junction kept 10 bases outside the gene matches. This CDR3 comprises 15 residues. Germline CDR1 and CDR2: SGHRS and YFSETQ. The CDR3: CASSVDRAGGEKLFF. DNA for the CDR3: TGCGCCAGCAGCGTAGACAGGGCGGGAGGTGAAAAACTGTTTTTT.

This clone was counted once. The chain recombines TRBV6-5 with TRBJ2-5; 15 bases align to TRBD2. The CDR3 is made up of 15 amino acids. With 6 bases clipped from V and 5 bases from J, the junction kept 4 bases outside the gene matches. Germline assignment: CDR1 MNHEY and CDR2 SVGAGI. In DNA, the CDR3 is TGTGCCAGCAGCCGGACTAGCGGGGGGGCGGAGACCCAGTACTTC. Translated: CASSRTSGGAETQYF.

V gene TRBV7-9 combines with J gene TRBJ2-2; no reliable D call. This CDR3 region has 15 residues. CDR1 is SEHNR and CDR2 is FQNEAQ in the germline V gene (reference sequence). V lost 5 bases and J 5 bases, leaving 15 bases between the germline ends. CDR3 sequence reads: CASSRPGIRTGELFF. The CDR3 nucleotides read TGTGCCAGCAGCCGACCAGGTATCAGGACCGGGGAGCTGTTTTTT.

The CDR3 loop reads CASDQDWGGTEAFF. The CDR3 coding sequence is TGTGCCAGTGATCAGGATTGGGGCGGCACTGAAGCTTTCTTT. The chain uses TRBV19 and TRBJ1-1; D is perhaps TRBD1 (5 bases). Trimming took off 8 bases at V and 4 bases at J, with 17 bases between the two ends. The CDR3 totals 14 residues. Germline V gene data show CDR1 as LNHDA and CDR2 as SQIVND (reference sequence).

This clone appeared a single time. This chain links TRBV5-4 with TRBJ1-4, with TRBD1 matching over 8 bases. V gave up 3 bases and J gave up 5 bases; unmatched junction bases: 9. This CDR3 contains 16 residues. The V gene's germline CDR1 is SGHNT and CDR2 YYREEE (reference sequence). CDR3: CASSYSRQGSNEKLFF. Here the CDR3 DNA reads TGTGCCAGCAGCTACTCAAGACAGGGGTCAAATGAAAAACTGTTTTTT. Looking up the rest from reference TRBV5-4 and TRBJ1-4 gives the full variable domain: ETGVTQSPTHLIKTRGQQVTLRCSSQSGHNTVSWYQQALGQGPQFIFQYYREEENGRGNFPPRFSGLQFPNYSSELNVNALELDDSALYLCASSYSRQGSNEKLFFGSGTQLSVL.

This rearrangement joins TRBV7-9 to TRBJ1-4; 9 bases are a match to TRBD1. V lost 4 bases and J lost 8; bases outside the gene matches: 5. This CDR3 is built from 14 residues. Germline-derived CDR1 and CDR2 are SEHNR and FQNEAQ (reference sequence). The CDR3 bases are TGTGCCAGCAGCTGGGGACAGGGATGGGAAAAACTGTTTTTT. The encoded protein is CASSWGQGWEKLFF.

The V gene is TRBV7-9, the J gene TRBJ2-5, with D possibly being TRBD2 (6 bases). Germline V lookup: CDR1 SEHNR, CDR2 FQNEAQ (reference sequence). The germline V and J ends were trimmed by 1 base and 1 base, with 13 bases remaining between them. This CDR3 has 16 residues. Written as DNA, the CDR3 is TGTGCCAGCAGCTTAGGGGGCGCGGGGCGCCAAGAGACCCAGTACTTC. Encoded protein: CASSLGGAGRQETQYF.

This clone was picked up a small number of times. The CDR3 DNA reads as TGTGCCAGCAAACAGCTTACCTACGAGCAGTACTTC. Amino acid sequence: CASKQLTYEQYF. The genes are TRBV28 and TRBJ2-7; D unresolved. CDR3 size: 12 residues. Trimming took 7 bases from V and 2 from J, leaving 9 bases between them. The germline gives CDR1 MDHEN, CDR2 SYDVKM.

The CDR3 reads CASSPGPGNGYTF. CDR3 nucleotide sequence: TGTGCCAGCAGCCCCGGGCCAGGGAATGGCTACACCTTC. The chain recombines TRBV21-1 with TRBJ1-2; TRBD1 is the table's D call and was not checked against the DNA. TRBV21-1 is shown as a pseudogene. CDR3 length equals 13 residues.

This sequence joins TRBV5-4 and TRBJ2-5; D is uncertain. Per the germline V gene, CDR1 is SGHNT and CDR2 is YYREEE (reference sequence). CDR3 length: 14 residues. V lost 3 bases and J lost 5, with 14 bases in between. The CDR3 region is CASSSKDTVETQYF. In DNA, the CDR3 is TGTGCCAGCAGCTCCAAAGACACGGTGGAGACCCAGTACTTC. Combining the CDR3 with reference TRBV5-4 and TRBJ2-5 gives the whole variable domain ETGVTQSPTHLIKTRGQQVTLRCSSQSGHNTVSWYQQALGQGPQFIFQYYREEENGRGNFPPRFSGLQFPNYSSELNVNALELDDSALYLCASSSKDTVETQYFGPGTRLLVL.

The V and J genes are TRBV5-1 and TRBJ2-1, with 15 nucleotides matching TRBD2. The length of the CDR3 is 17 residues. The V and J ends lost 4 bases and 4 bases, in that order; junction bases with no gene match: 6. Germline values: CDR1 SGHRS, CDR2 YFSETQ. CDR3 sequence: CASSPGTSGRLYNEQFF. CDR3 in DNA: TGCGCCAGCAGCCCCGGGACTAGCGGGAGGTTGTACAATGAGCAGTTCTTC.

This chain connects TRBV6-5 to TRBJ1-2; no reliable D call. The germline V gene has CDR1 MNHEY and CDR2 SVGAGI. The V gene lost 6 bases and the J gene lost 6 bases, with 17 bases spanning the gap. This CDR3 comprises 14 residues. The CDR3 bases are TGTGCCAGCAGCCCCGGTTGGAGGGATCATGGCTACACCTTC. The encoded protein is CASSPGWRDHGYTF.

This rearrangement joins TRBV5-1 to TRBJ2-1; D is unresolved. V was clipped by 3 bases and J by 0 bases, with 4 bases between them. There are 13 residues in the CDR3. Germline assignment: CDR1 SGHRS and CDR2 YFSETQ. The CDR3 bases are TGCGCCAGCAGCTGGAGCTCCTACAATGAGCAGTTCTTC. Its protein is CASSWSSYNEQFF.

The chain links TRBV7-6 to TRBJ2-2; TRBD2 agrees at 12 bases. This CDR3 contains 16 residues. The V and J ends lost 2 bases and 6 bases, in that order; junction bases with no gene match: 4. Germline CDR1 is SGHVS and CDR2 is FNYEAQ. CDR3 loop: CASSLLAGGPAGELFF. The CDR3 DNA reads TGTGCCAGCAGCTTACTAGCGGGGGGGCCAGCCGGGGAGCTGTTTTTT.

CDR3 protein: CASRMTGGMDEQFF. The CDR3 nucleotides are TGTGCCAGTAGAATGACGGGAGGGATGGATGAGCAGTTCTTC. The chain couples TRBV2 to TRBJ2-1; the match to TRBD2 covers 8 bases. This CDR3 has 14 amino acids. Trimming removed 9 bases from V and 8 bases from J; junction bases left unmatched: 12. Germline V CDR1 and CDR2: SNHLY, FYNNEI.

This chain uses TRBV25-1 with TRBJ1-2; TRBD1 might be the D (5 bases). The CDR3 loop spans 14 amino acids. The germline V gene has CDR1 MGHDK and CDR2 SYGVNS. V dropped 3 bases and J dropped 4 bases, with 12 bases sitting between them. The CDR3 protein is CASSESGSFYGYTF. The CDR3, as DNA: TGTGCCAGCAGTGAGTCAGGGTCTTTCTATGGCTACACCTTC.

The rearrangement links TRBV7-2 to TRBJ1-2; D may be TRBD1 (6 bases). Trimming cost V 1 base and J 5 bases, with 8 bases left between them. This CDR3 region has 13 residues. The V gene's germline CDR1 is SGHTA and CDR2 FQGNSA. The CDR3 sequence: CASSLGTEYGYTF. DNA of the CDR3: TGTGCCAGCAGCTTAGGGACAGAGTATGGCTACACCTTC.

The J gene is TRBJ2-5, the V gene TRBV5-4; D not resolved. Germline loops: CDR1 SGHNT, CDR2 YYREEE (reference sequence). The ends were cut back, 4 bases at V and 5 bases at J, with 12 bases in the middle. The CDR3 spans 13 residues. The CDR3 nucleotides read TGTGCCAGCAGCCGAGAGCGATCCGAGACCCAGTACTTC. It specifies CASSRERSETQYF.

V usage is TRBV12-5 and J usage is TRBJ1-2; D gene unclear. Germline V gives CDR1 LGHNT, CDR2 FRNRAP. V was shortened by 0 bases and J by 4 bases, with 6 bases between the two germline ends. CDR3 length: 13 amino acids. CDR3 nucleotide sequence: TGTGCTAGTGGTTTGGTAACTGGCTATGGCTACACCTTC. It specifies CASGLVTGYGYTF.

The chain has TRBV9 and TRBJ2-2, with 7 bases identical to TRBD1. V was pared by 7 bases and J by 4 bases, with 7 bases of the junction left unmatched. The CDR3 extends over 14 amino acids. Germline CDR1 is SGDLS and CDR2 is YYNGEE. The CDR3 sequence is CASGAGGTTGELFF. The CDR3 DNA reads as TGTGCCAGCGGGGCAGGGGGTACCACCGGGGAGCTGTTTTTT.

This clone was recorded once. The chain carries TRBV10-3 and TRBJ1-2, with 7 bases that match TRBD1. This CDR3 spans 15 amino acids. CDR1 is ENHRY and CDR2 is SYGVKD in the germline V gene. Germline trimming cut 2 bases from V and 5 bases from J; bases unmatched to any gene: 8. CDR3 residues: CAISEDRVLVYGYTF. In DNA, the CDR3 is TGTGCCATCAGTGAGGACAGGGTCTTAGTTTATGGCTACACCTTC.

This sequence joins TRBV30 and TRBJ1-5; no clear D gene. Trimming left V 4 bases short and J 6 bases short, with 13 bases between. This CDR3 has 13 amino acids. CDR1 and CDR2 from the germline V gene are GTSNPN and SVGIG (reference sequence). CDR3 nucleotides: TGTGCCTGGAACGAAAACTTCGGTCAGCCCCAGCATTTT. Translated, it gives CAWNENFGQPQHF.

CDR3 amino acids: CASSSIAGGRTDTQYF. The CDR3, as DNA: TGTGCCAGCAGCTCAATAGCGGGAGGGAGGACAGATACGCAGTATTTT. The chain combines TRBV7-2 with TRBJ2-3; 11 nucleotides align to TRBD2. The CDR3 spans 16 residues. After removal of 4 bases from V and 3 bases from J, the junction contained 6 bases not matched to a gene. Germline values: CDR1 SGHTA, CDR2 FQGNSA.